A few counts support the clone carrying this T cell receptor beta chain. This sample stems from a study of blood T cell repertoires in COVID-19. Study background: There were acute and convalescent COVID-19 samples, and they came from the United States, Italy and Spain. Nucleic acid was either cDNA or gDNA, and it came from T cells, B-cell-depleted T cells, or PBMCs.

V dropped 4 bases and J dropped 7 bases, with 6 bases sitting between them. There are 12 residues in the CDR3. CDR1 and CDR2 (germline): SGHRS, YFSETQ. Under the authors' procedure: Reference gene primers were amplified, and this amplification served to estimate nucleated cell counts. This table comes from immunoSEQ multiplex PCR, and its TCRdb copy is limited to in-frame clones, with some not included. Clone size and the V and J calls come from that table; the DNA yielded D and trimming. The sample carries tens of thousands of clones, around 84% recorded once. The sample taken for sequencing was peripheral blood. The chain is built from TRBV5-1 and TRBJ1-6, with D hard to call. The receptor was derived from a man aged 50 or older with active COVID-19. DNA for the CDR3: TGCGCCAGCAGCACGGGGAATTCACCCCTCCACTTT. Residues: CASSTGNSPLHF.